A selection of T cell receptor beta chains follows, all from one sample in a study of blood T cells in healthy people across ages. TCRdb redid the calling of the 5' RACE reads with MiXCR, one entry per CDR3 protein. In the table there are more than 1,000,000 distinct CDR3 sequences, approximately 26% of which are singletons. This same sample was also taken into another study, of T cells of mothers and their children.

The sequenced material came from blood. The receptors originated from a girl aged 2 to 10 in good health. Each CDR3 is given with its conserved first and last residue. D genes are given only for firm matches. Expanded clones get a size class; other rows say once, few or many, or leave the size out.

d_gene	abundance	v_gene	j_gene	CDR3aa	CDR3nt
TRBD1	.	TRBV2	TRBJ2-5	CASRPRDRYYNEQLF	TGTGCCAGCAGGCCCCGGGACAGGTACTACAATGAGCAGCTCTTC
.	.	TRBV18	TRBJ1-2	CASSPAQALYGYTF	TGTGCCAGCTCACCGGCCCAGGCCCTCTATGGCTACACCTTC
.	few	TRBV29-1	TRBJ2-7	CSVIPREAYEQYF	TGCAGCGTTATTCCCAGAGAGGCCTACGAGCAGTACTTC
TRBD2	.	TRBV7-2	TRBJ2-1	CASNWGAGGDDEQFF	TGTGCCAGCAACTGGGGAGCGGGAGGGGACGATGAGCAGTTCTTC
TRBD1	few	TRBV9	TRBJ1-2	CASSPRTGNNYGYTF	TGTGCCAGCAGCCCAAGGACAGGGAATAACTATGGCTACACCTTC
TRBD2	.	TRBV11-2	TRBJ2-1	CASSLTSGKYNEQFF	TGTGCCAGCAGCTTGACTAGCGGGAAATACAATGAGCAGTTCTTC
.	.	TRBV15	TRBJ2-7	CATSRATGGGSSYEQYF	TGTGCCACCAGCAGAGCCACAGGTGGGGGGAGCTCCTACGAGCAGTACTTC
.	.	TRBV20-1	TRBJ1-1	CSARTPASRIEAFF	TGCAGTGCTAGAACCCCGGCCAGCCGGATTGAAGCTTTCTTT
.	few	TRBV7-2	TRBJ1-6	CASSRTRTAGSFNSPLHF	TGTGCCAGCAGCCGAACTAGGACCGCGGGGTCGTTCAATTCACCCCTCCACTTT
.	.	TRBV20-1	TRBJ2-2	CSAFDAVTGELFF	TGCAGTGCCTTCGACGCTGTCACCGGGGAGCTGTTTTTT
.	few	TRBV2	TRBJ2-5	CASTTPQETQYF	TGTGCCAGCACCACACCCCAAGAGACCCAGTACTTC
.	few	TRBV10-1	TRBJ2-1	CASSSDLGSYNEQLF	TGCGCCAGCAGTTCAGACCTCGGATCCTACAATGAGCAGCTCTTC
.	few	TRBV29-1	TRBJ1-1	CSAFRQDERGTEAFF	TGCAGCGCCTTCAGACAGGACGAAAGGGGAACTGAAGCTTTCTTT